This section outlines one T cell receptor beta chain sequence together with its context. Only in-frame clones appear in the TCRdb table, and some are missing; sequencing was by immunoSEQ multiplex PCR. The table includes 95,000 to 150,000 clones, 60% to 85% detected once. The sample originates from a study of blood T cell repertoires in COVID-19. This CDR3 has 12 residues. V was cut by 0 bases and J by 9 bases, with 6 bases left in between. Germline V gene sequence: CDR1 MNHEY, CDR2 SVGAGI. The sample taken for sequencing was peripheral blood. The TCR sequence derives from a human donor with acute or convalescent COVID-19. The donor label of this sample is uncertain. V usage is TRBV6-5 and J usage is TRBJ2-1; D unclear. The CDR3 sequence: CASSYSTGEQFF. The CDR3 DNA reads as TGTGCCAGCAGTTACTCGACGGGTGAGCAGTTCTTC.